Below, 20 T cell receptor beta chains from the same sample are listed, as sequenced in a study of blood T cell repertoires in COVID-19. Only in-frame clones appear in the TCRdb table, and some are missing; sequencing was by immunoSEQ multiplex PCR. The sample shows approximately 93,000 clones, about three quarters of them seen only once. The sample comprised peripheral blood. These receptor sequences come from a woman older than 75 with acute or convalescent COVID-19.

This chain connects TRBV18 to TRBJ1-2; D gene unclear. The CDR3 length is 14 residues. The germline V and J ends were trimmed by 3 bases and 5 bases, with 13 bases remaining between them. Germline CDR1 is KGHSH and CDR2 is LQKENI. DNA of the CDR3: TGTGCCAGCTCACCGCCAATCGGTGGTTATGGCTACACCTTC. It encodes CASSPPIGGYGYTF.

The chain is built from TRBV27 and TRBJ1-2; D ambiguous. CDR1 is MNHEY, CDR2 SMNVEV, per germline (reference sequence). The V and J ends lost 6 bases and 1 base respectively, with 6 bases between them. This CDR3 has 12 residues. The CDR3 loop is CASRGVNYGYTF. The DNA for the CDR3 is TGTGCCAGCAGGGGAGTTAACTATGGCTACACCTTC.

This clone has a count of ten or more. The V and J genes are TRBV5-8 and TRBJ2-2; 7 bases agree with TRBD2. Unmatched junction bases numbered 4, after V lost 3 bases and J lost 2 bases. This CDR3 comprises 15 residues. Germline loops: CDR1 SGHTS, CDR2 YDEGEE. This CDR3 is CASSSGTTNTGELFF. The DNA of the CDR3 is TGTGCCAGCAGCTCCGGGACTACCAACACCGGGGAGCTGTTTTTT. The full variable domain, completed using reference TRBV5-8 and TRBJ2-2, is EAGVTQSPTHLIKTRGQQATLRCSPISGHTSVYWYQQALGLGLQFLLWYDEGEERNRGNFPPRFSGRQFPNYSSELNVNALELEDSALYLCASSSGTTNTGELFFGEGSRLTVL.

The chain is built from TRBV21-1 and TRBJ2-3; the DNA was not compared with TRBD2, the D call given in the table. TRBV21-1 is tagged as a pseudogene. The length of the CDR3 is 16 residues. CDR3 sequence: CASSSRLAGGSDTQYF. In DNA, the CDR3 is TGTGCCAGCAGCTCCCGACTAGCGGGGGGGTCAGATACGCAGTATTTT.

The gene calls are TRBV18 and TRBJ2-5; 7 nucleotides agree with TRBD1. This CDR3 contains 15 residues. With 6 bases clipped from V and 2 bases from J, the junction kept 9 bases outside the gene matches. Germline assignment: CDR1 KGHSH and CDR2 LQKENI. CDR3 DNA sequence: TGTGCCAGCTCGAGCCAAACGGGACAGCAAGAGACCCAGTACTTC. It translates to CASSSQTGQQETQYF.

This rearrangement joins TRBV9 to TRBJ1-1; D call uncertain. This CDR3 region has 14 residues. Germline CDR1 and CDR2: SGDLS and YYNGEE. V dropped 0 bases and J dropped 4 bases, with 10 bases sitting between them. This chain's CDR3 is CASSVGGGLTEAFF. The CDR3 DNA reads TGTGCCAGCAGCGTAGGAGGAGGGCTCACTGAAGCTTTCTTT.

CDR3 amino acids: CASLGGQGAMDSYNEQFF. CDR3 bases: TGTGCCAGCCTGGGCGGGCAGGGGGCGATGGACTCCTACAATGAGCAGTTCTTC. The chain joins TRBV19 to TRBJ2-1, with TRBD1 matching 8 bases. The CDR3 totals 18 residues. Germline V lookup: CDR1 LNHDA, CDR2 SQIVND (reference sequence). The trim removed 9 bases at V and 0 bases at J, leaving 16 bases unmatched.

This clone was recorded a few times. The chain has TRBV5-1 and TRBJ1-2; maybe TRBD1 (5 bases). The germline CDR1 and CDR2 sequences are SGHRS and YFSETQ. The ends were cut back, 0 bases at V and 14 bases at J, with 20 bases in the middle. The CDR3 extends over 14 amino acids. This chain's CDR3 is CASSLAGRAKVETF. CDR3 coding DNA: TGCGCCAGCAGCTTGGCGGGCAGGGCCAAGGTTGAAACCTTC. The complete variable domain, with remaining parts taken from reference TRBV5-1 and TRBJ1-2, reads KAGVTQTPRYLIKTRGQQVTLSCSPISGHRSVSWYQQTPGQGLQFLFEYFSETQRNKGNFPGRFSGRQFSNSRSEMNVSTLELGDSALYLCASSLAGRAKVETFGSGTRLTVV.

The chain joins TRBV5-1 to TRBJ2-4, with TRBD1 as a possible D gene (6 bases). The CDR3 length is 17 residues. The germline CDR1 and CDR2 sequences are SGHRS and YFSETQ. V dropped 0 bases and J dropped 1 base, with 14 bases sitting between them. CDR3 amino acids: CASSLATGQTAKNIQYF. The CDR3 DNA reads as TGCGCCAGCAGCTTGGCTACAGGGCAGACCGCCAAAAACATTCAGTACTTC.

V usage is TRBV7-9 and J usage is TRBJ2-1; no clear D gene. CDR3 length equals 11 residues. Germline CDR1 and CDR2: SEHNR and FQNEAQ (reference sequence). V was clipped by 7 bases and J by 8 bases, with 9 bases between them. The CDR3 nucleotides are TGTGCCAGCACCGCCGGAGATGAGCAGTTCTTC. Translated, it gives CASTAGDEQFF. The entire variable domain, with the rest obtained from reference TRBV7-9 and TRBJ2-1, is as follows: DTGVSQNPRHKITKRGQNVTFRCDPISEHNRLYWYRQTLGQGPEFLTYFQNEAQLEKSRLLSDRFSAERPKGSFSTLEIQRTEQGDSAMYLCASTAGDEQFFGPGTRLTVL.

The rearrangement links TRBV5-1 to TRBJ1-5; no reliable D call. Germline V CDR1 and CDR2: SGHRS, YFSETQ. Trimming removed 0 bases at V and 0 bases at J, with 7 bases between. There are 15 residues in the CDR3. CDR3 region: CASSLGGYSNQPQHF. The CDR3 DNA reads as TGCGCCAGCAGCTTGGGAGGATATAGCAATCAGCCCCAGCATTTT.

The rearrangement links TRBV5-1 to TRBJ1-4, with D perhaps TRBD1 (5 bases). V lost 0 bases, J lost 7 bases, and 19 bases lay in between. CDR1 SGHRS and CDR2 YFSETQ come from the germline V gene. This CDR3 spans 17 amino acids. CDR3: CASSLGARRGGFEKLFF. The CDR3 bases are TGCGCCAGCAGCTTGGGCGCCCGGCGGGGGGGATTTGAAAAACTGTTTTTT. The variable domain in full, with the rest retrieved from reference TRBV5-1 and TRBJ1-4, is KAGVTQTPRYLIKTRGQQVTLSCSPISGHRSVSWYQQTPGQGLQFLFEYFSETQRNKGNFPGRFSGRQFSNSRSEMNVSTLELGDSALYLCASSLGARRGGFEKLFFGSGTQLSVL.

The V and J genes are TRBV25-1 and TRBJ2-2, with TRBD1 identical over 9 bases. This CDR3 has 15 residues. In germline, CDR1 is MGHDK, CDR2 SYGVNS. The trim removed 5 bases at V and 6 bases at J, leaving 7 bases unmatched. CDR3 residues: CASSRRDRDAGELFF. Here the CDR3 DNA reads TGTGCCAGCAGTCGCCGGGACAGGGATGCCGGGGAGCTGTTTTTT.

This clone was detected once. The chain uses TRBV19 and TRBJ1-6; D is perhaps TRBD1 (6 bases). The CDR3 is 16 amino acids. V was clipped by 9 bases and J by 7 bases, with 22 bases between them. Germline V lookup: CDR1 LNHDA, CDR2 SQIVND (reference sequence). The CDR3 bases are TGTGCCAGCAATAACCGGGGGGCGTCGAAGAATTCACCCCTCCACTTT. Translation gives CASNNRGASKNSPLHF. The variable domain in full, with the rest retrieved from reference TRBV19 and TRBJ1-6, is DGGITQSPKYLFRKEGQNVTLSCEQNLNHDAMYWYRQDPGQGLRLIYYSQIVNDFQKGDIAEGYSVSREKKESFPLTVTSAQKNPTAFYLCASNNRGASKNSPLHFGNGTRLTVT.

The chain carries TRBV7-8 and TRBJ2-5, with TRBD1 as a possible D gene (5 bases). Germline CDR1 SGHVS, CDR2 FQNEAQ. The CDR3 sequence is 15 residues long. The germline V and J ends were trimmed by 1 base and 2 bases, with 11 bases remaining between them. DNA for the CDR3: TGTGCCAGCAGCTTAGGAGTCGGACAACAAGAGACCCAGTACTTC. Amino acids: CASSLGVGQQETQYF.

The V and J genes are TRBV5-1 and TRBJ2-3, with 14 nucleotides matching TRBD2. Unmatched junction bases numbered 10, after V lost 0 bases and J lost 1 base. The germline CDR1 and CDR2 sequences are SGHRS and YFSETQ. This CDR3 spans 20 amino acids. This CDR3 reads CASSLVPLTSGGAGTDTQYF. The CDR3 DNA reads TGCGCCAGCAGCTTGGTCCCCTTGACTAGCGGGGGGGCCGGCACAGATACGCAGTATTTT.

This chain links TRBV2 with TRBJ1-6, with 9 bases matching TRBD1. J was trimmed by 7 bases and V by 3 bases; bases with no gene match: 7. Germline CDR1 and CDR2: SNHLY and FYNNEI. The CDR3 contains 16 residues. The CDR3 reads CASSEARDRANSPLHF. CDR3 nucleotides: TGTGCCAGCAGTGAGGCCCGGGACAGGGCGAATTCACCCCTCCACTTT.

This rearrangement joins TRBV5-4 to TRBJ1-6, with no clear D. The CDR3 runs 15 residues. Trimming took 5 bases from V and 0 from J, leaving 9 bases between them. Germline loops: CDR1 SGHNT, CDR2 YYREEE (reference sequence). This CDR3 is CASSGGGSYNSPLHF. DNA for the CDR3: TGTGCCAGCAGTGGCGGTGGCTCCTATAATTCACCCCTCCACTTT. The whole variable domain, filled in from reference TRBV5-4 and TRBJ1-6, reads ETGVTQSPTHLIKTRGQQVTLRCSSQSGHNTVSWYQQALGQGPQFIFQYYREEENGRGNFPPRFSGLQFPNYSSELNVNALELDDSALYLCASSGGGSYNSPLHFGNGTRLTVT.

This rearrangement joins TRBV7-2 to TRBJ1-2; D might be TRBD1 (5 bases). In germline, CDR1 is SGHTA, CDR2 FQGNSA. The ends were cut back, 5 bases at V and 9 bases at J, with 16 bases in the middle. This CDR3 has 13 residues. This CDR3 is CASSQRREVRYTF. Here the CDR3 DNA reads TGTGCCAGCAGCCAACGCAGGGAGGTTCGCTACACCTTC.

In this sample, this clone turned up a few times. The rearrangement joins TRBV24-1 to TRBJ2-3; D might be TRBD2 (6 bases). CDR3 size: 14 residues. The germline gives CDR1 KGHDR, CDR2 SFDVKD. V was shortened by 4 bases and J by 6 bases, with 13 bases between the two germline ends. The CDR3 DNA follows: TGTGCCACCAGTGAGGGCGGGACCTCCGATACGCAGTATTTT. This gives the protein CATSEGGTSDTQYF.